One TCR beta chain is described in this entry. The sample comes from a study of blood T cell repertoires in COVID-19. Study in general: Samples taken during acute and convalescent COVID-19 were collected in the United States, Italy and Spain.

Germline V gene sequence: CDR1 SGHTA, CDR2 FQGNSA. The length of the CDR3 is 16 residues. V shed 5 bases, J shed 8 bases, and the junction held 11 bases outside the gene matches. TCRdb's table, derived via immunoSEQ multiplex PCR, lists solely in-frame clones and lacks some. The data show roughly 400,000 clones, roughly 90% seen once. The chain joins TRBV7-2 to TRBJ1-5; 11 bases match TRBD1. The sequenced sample consisted of PBMCs or T cells enriched from blood (not recorded which). The TCR was taken from a woman under 30 who had been exposed to COVID-19. In DNA form, the CDR3 reads TGTGCCAGCAGCCAGACCCACGGGACAGGGGGGGAGCCCCAGCATTTT. Protein: CASSQTHGTGGEPQHF.